This T cell receptor beta chain was found in a study of blood T cells in healthy people across ages. Healthy Caucasian individuals from Russia aged 6 to 90 served as donors. Primers used in a second PCR of roughly 6 to 11 cycles were a sample-barcoded 5' primer and a J-beta primer mix. Each sample yielded at least 2.5 million CDR3-containing paired-end reads. TCRdb re-called the 5' RACE reads with MiXCR, one entry per CDR3 protein. The sample shows roughly 1,500,000 distinct CDR3 sequences, about 35% of them seen only once. With regard to this clonotype: Its target is not known. At one end the junction does not follow the germline gene, possibly because of a read error.

Whole-study results and caveats: The CMV status of each donor remained undetermined, and this could have confounded shifts in expanded clonotypes. With age, beta diversity per million T cells declined roughly linearly, significantly by 30 to 40.

The CDR3 contains 15 residues. CDR1 MGHRA and CDR2 YSYEKL come from the germline V gene. The sequence was collected from a woman under 40 in good health. Sequenced: blood. The gene calls are TRBV4-1 and TRBJ2-4; tentatively, D is TRBD1 or TRBD2 (5 bases each). The CDR3, as DNA: TGCGCCAGCAACCAAGATTCGCCCGGGACCGATAGACAGTACTTC. This codes for CASNQDSPGTDRQYF.